This T cell receptor (beta chain) emerged from a study of cytomegalovirus exposure and HLA in healthy donors. The PCR used 60 Vbeta and 13 Jbeta primers. TCRdb's table, derived via immunoSEQ multiplex PCR, lists solely in-frame clones and lacks some. The repertoire holds over 110,000 clones, with around 82% as singletons. The CDR3 has 15 amino acids. V trimming: 0 bases; J trimming: 1 base; junction bases outside the gene matches: 2. Germline V gene sequence: CDR1 MNHEY, CDR2 SVGAGI. The chain is built from TRBV6-5 and TRBJ1-1, with 7 nucleotides matching TRBD1. Sequenced material: PBMCs. The sequence derives from a woman in her thirties or forties in good health and CMV-seropositive. CDR3 DNA: TGTGCCAGCAGTTACTCGGGACAGAAGAACACTGAAGCTTTCTTT. This translates into CASSYSGQKNTEAFF.